A selection of T cell receptor beta chains follows, all from one sample in a study of neoadjuvant anti-PD-1 for oral cavity cancer. Sequencing used immunoSEQ multiplex PCR; TCRdb keeps in-frame clones, though not all of them. The table records 15,000 or so clones, roughly 71% of them present only once. This specimen consisted of PBMCs, obtained before nivolumab (anti-PD-1) treatment. These receptors all come from a person between 40 and 85 years old with oral cavity squamous cell carcinoma. CDR3s include the opening cysteine and the closing phenylalanine or tryptophan. The D gene is left open where the match is weak. The listing skips clone size in some rows; elsewhere it reads once, few, many or a size class.

V	J	D	size	DNA	CDR3
TRBV14	TRBJ1-4	NA	NA	TGTGCCAGCAGCCATGGGCATAATGAAAAACTGTTTTTT	CASSHGHNEKLFF
TRBV7-2	TRBJ2-7	TRBD1	NA	TGTGCCAGCAACGACCGGGACAGGGCGTCCTACGAGCAGTACTTC	CASNDRDRASYEQYF
TRBV9	TRBJ2-5	TRBD2	NA	TGTGCCAGCAGCTTACCGAGGCTAGCGGGGCGAGAAGAGACCCAGTACTTC	CASSLPRLAGREETQYF
TRBV5-4	TRBJ2-1	TRBD2	few	TGTGCCAGCAGCTTGGCGGGGGGGAATGAGCAGTTCTTC	CASSLAGGNEQFF
TRBV6-5	TRBJ1-3	NA	NA	TGTGCCAGCAGCCTAGGGTCGAGCTCTGGAAACACCATATATTTT	CASSLGSSSGNTIYF
TRBV7-2	TRBJ1-5	NA	few	TGTGCCAGCAGCTTAGTCGGGGATCAGCCCCAGCATTTT	CASSLVGDQPQHF
TRBV6-6	TRBJ2-1	NA	NA	TGTGCCAGCAACTACGGGAGCCTTTCCTACAATGAGCAGTTCTTC	CASNYGSLSYNEQFF
TRBV6-1	TRBJ2-1	TRBD1	NA	TGTGCCAGCAGTTTAGGGACAGGGAACAATGAGCAGTTCTTC	CASSLGTGNNEQFF
TRBV6-5	TRBJ2-2	TRBD2	NA	TGTGCCAGCAGCTGGACTAGAATTAACACCGGGGAGCTGTTTTTT	CASSWTRINTGELFF
TRBV6-5	TRBJ1-2	NA	NA	TGTGCCAGCATCGCAGCAGGGGCGGCCTCGTATGGCTACACCTTC	CASIAAGAASYGYTF
TRBV19	TRBJ1-5	NA	NA	TGTGCCAGTAGTATATACTCGGGCATACGGAATCAGCCCCAGCATTTT	CASSIYSGIRNQPQHF
TRBV4-1	TRBJ2-7	NA	NA	TGCGCCAGCAGCCAAAGGGGGGCTGCCTACGAGCAGTACTTC	CASSQRGAAYEQYF
TRBV6-6	TRBJ1-3	NA	NA	TGTGCCAGCAGTTTGGACATTAGGACTGGAAACACCATATATTTT	CASSLDIRTGNTIYF
TRBV10-3	TRBJ2-7	NA	NA	TGTGCCATCAGTGAGTCGGGATACGAGCAGTACTTC	CAISESGYEQYF